This TCR beta chain was documented in a study of response to subunit inactivated influenza vaccine. MiXCR, run by TCRdb on the RT-PCR reads, gives a single entry per CDR3 protein. This repertoire shows 400,000 to 650,000 distinct CDR3 sequences, approximately 7.7% found once; its top ten account for approximately 14%. This clonotype was observed many times. The target antigen is unknown. Study-wide results and caveats: Authors suggested each seasonal influenza vaccination recruits few new T cells.

The CDR3 consists of 13 residues. CDR1 and CDR2 from the germline V gene are LGHNA and YSLEER. Trimming left V 1 base short and J 3 bases short, with 6 bases between. Source: PBMCs from blood, taken around 25 months after vaccination. The chain links TRBV4-3 to TRBJ2-5; D may be TRBD1 (5 bases). This TCR was sampled from a man aged 50-75 years who received an inactivated influenza vaccine. The CDR3 nucleotides read TGCGCCAGCAGCCAAGTAGGGGAAGAGACCCAGTACTTC. Its protein is CASSQVGEETQYF.